The T cell receptor beta chain described here comes from a study of T-cell reconstitution after alpha-beta-depleted transplantation in children. Unique molecular identifiers featured in how the TCRbeta library was prepared. MiXCR was run by TCRdb on the PCR reads, yielding one entry per CDR3 protein. The sample lists some 600,000 distinct CDR3 sequences, around 16% occurring once. This clonotype came up a few times. Sequenced here: PBMCs from the stem cell graft donor, sampled from the stem cell graft. This TCR was sampled from a human donor who donated a stem cell graft to a child with acute myeloid leukemia.

CDR3 nucleotides: TGTGCCACCAGCAGGGGGAGAAGCAGCAATCAGCCCCAGCATTTT. It is translated as CATSRGRSSNQPQHF. The genes are TRBV15 and TRBJ1-5, with D unclear. CDR1 is LNHNV and CDR2 is YYDKDF in the germline V gene (reference sequence). Deletions cut 3 bases from V and 1 base from J, with 10 bases between. This CDR3 spans 15 amino acids.